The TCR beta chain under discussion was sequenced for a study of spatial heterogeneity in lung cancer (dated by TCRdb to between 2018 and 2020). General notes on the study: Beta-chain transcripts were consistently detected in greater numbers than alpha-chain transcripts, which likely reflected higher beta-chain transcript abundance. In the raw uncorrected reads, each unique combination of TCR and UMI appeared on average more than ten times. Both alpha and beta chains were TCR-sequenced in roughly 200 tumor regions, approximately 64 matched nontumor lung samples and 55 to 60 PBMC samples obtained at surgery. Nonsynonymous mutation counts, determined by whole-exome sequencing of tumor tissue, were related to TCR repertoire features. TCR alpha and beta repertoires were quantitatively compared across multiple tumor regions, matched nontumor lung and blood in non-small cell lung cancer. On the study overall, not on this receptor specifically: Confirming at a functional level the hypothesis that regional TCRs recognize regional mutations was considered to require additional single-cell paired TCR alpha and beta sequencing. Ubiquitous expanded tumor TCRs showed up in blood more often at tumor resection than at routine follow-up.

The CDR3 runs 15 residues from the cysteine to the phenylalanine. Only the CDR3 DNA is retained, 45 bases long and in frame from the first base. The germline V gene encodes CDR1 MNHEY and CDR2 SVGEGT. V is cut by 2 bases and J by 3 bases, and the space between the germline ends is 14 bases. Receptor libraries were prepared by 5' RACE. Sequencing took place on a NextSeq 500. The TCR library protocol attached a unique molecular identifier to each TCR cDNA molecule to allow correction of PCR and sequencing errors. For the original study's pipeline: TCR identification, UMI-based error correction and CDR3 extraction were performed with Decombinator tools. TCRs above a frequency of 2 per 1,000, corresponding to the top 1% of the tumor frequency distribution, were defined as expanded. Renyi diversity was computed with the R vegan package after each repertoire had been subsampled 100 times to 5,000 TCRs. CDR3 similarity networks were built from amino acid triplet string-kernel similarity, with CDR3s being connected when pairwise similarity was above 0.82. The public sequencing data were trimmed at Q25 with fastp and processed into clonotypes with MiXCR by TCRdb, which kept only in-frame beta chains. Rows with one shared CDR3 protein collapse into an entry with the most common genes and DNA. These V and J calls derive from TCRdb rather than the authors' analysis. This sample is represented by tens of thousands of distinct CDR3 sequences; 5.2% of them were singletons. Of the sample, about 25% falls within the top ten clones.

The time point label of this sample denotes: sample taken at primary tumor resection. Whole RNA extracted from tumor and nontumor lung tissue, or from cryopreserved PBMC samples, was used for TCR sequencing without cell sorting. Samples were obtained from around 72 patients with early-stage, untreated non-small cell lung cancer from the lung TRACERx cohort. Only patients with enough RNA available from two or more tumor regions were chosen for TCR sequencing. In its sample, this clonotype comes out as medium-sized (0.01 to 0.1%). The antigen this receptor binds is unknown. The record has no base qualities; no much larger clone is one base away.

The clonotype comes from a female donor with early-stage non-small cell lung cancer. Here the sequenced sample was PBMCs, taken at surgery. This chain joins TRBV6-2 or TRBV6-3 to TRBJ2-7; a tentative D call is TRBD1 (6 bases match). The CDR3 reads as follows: CASSYIGGFDYEQYF. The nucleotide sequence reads TGTGCCAGCAGTTACATAGGGGGTTTCGACTACGAGCAGTACTTC.